This record looks at one T cell receptor (beta chain) sequence and its context. The antigen is unknown. Reverse transcription of all isolated RNA meant that expressed TCRB transcripts were sequenced. TCRdb keeps only in-frame clones here, not all; method: immunoSEQ multiplex PCR. The table records around 70,000 clones, approximately 50% of them present only once. The entry originates in a study of beta chain features in type 1 diabetes. Study information: Across the samples, over 85 million sorted cells were examined in total. Findings and caveats of the study: Moderate but significant shortening of TCRB CDR3s was recorded in all four CD4+ subsets from Type 1 diabetes patients. In type 1 diabetes patients, VDJ junctions had fewer insertions; deletions at these junctions were more frequent.

J lost 1 base, V lost 1 base, and 3 bases had no gene match. This CDR3 comprises 16 residues. CDR1 is SGDLS, CDR2 YYNGEE, per germline. The chain links TRBV9 to TRBJ2-2; 8 positions match TRBD2. Sequencing input: central memory CD4+ T cells from blood. The sequence was obtained from a man between 25 and 39 years old with type 1 diabetes. The chain's CDR3 is CASSVRGLENTGELFF. CDR3 coding DNA: TGTGCCAGCAGCGTACGGGGACTAGAGAACACCGGGGAGCTGTTTTTT.